These T cell receptor beta chains were read from a single sample in a study of blood T cell repertoires in COVID-19. Sequencing used immunoSEQ multiplex PCR; TCRdb keeps in-frame clones, though not all of them. The table has about 190,000 clones, 84% seen once. Sequenced input: PBMCs or T cells enriched from blood (not recorded which). The source is a woman in her twenties or thirties who had recovered from COVID-19. The CDR3 runs from the conserved cysteine through the conserved F or W. Fields, in order: CDR3 protein, J gene, CDR3 length, clone size, V gene. Some rows mark clone size as missing; the rest say once, few, many or name a class of expanded clone.

CDR3: CATSDSGTSGQVQETQYF; J: TRBJ2-5; length: 18; size: .; V: TRBV24-1
CDR3: CASSLSVGGEAGYTF; J: TRBJ1-2; length: 15; size: .; V: TRBV5-5
CDR3: CASRARGRAENQEAFF; J: TRBJ1-1; length: 16; size: .; V: TRBV7-2
CDR3: CATSSSGTQAFF; J: TRBJ1-1; length: 12; size: .; V: TRBV15
CDR3: CASRYGQITGELFF; J: TRBJ2-2; length: 14; size: .; V: TRBV28
CDR3: CASSPLGVAGDTDTQYF; J: TRBJ2-3; length: 17; size: .; V: TRBV3-1/TRBV3-2
CDR3: CASSRAQGPTGELFF; J: TRBJ2-2; length: 15; size: .; V: TRBV14
CDR3: CASSLGLAGGQETQYF; J: TRBJ2-5; length: 16; size: .; V: TRBV5-1
CDR3: CASSYGAGNTEAFF; J: TRBJ1-1; length: 14; size: .; V: TRBV5-1
CDR3: CSVGPGGEQYF; J: TRBJ2-7; length: 11; size: few; V: TRBV29-1
CDR3: CASSNLQANYGYTF; J: TRBJ1-2; length: 14; size: .; V: TRBV19
CDR3: CASSPWAGDGYTF; J: TRBJ1-2; length: 13; size: .; V: TRBV18
CDR3: CASSLLASGRPKGFF; J: TRBJ2-1; length: 15; size: .; V: TRBV5-1
CDR3: CASSPNDRDSEQYF; J: TRBJ2-7; length: 14; size: .; V: TRBV18
CDR3: CASIGTLNEQFF; J: TRBJ2-1; length: 12; size: .; V: TRBV5-1
CDR3: CATSEPTPSGGTYNEQFF; J: TRBJ2-1; length: 18; size: .; V: TRBV24-1
CDR3: CASSILGTGMFGANVLTF; J: TRBJ2-6; length: 18; size: .; V: TRBV19
CDR3: CASSLSTSGYNEQFF; J: TRBJ2-1; length: 15; size: .; V: TRBV27
CDR3: CASSSIRVAGSINYGYTF; J: TRBJ1-2; length: 18; size: .; V: TRBV7-9
CDR3: CASSHFSPRGSETQYF; J: TRBJ2-5; length: 16; size: .; V: TRBV3-1/TRBV3-2
CDR3: CASEDGGSPREKLFF; J: TRBJ1-4; length: 15; size: .; V: TRBV6-5
CDR3: CAWRSGANSNQPQHF; J: TRBJ1-5; length: 15; size: .; V: TRBV30
CDR3: CASRGRQGGTEAFF; J: TRBJ1-1; length: 14; size: few; V: TRBV19
CDR3: CASSPRLVISYEQYF; J: TRBJ2-7; length: 15; size: few; V: TRBV7-2
CDR3: CAISERKGDSQPQHF; J: TRBJ1-5; length: 15; size: .; V: TRBV10-3
CDR3: CATSDAGGPVTGELFF; J: TRBJ2-2; length: 16; size: .; V: TRBV24-1
CDR3: CASSLFGQGRRAFF; J: TRBJ1-1; length: 14; size: few; V: TRBV27
CDR3: CASSFGRKGGELFF; J: TRBJ2-2; length: 14; size: .; V: TRBV5-1
CDR3: CASSLIRDSPLHF; J: TRBJ1-6; length: 13; size: .; V: TRBV7-3
CDR3: CATSQVDTEAFF; J: TRBJ1-1; length: 12; size: .; V: TRBV15
CDR3: CASSDGTNTGELFF; J: TRBJ2-2; length: 14; size: .; V: TRBV6-4
CDR3: CATTKGGGSYNEQFF; J: TRBJ2-1; length: 15; size: .; V: TRBV15
CDR3: CASSAALAEVLDTQYF; J: TRBJ2-3; length: 16; size: .; V: TRBV5-8
CDR3: CASSPFGGTDTGNTIYF; J: TRBJ1-3; length: 17; size: once; V: TRBV18
CDR3: CASSGSTGTGIQYF; J: TRBJ2-4; length: 14; size: .; V: TRBV25-1
CDR3: CASSGQGWETQYF; J: TRBJ2-5; length: 13; size: .; V: TRBV6-5
CDR3: CASSLIGDTEAFF; J: TRBJ1-1; length: 13; size: .; V: TRBV7-3
CDR3: CASSNWPQGSANQPQHF; J: TRBJ1-5; length: 17; size: .; V: TRBV19
CDR3: CASSPTTASGYNEQFF; J: TRBJ2-1; length: 16; size: few; V: TRBV5-1
CDR3: CASSFAGAGEKLFF; J: TRBJ1-4; length: 14; size: .; V: TRBV5-5
CDR3: CASRAPGLAGAETQYF; J: TRBJ2-5; length: 16; size: once; V: TRBV10-2
CDR3: CASSMRFRSDEQFF; J: TRBJ2-1; length: 14; size: .; V: TRBV19
CDR3: CASSLSGQGARNQPQHF; J: TRBJ1-5; length: 17; size: .; V: TRBV27